The T cell receptor (beta chain) described here comes from a study of PD-1 blockade in mismatch repair-deficient tumors. Study-wide context: Patients had fewer than 15 mismatch repair-deficient cancer types and were previously treated and progressing. General study results and limits: After pembrolizumab, tumor-resident clones rose rapidly, then generally contracted before radiologic responses.

This CDR3 region has 16 residues. Deletions cut 0 bases from V and 1 base from J, with 8 bases between. Germline-derived CDR1 and CDR2 are SGHRS and YFSETQ. As to this clone: Its matching antigen is unknown.

Assay used: immunoSEQ multiplex PCR; TCRdb lists only in-frame clones, some missing. The sample carries 11,000 to 15,000 clones, around 80% recorded once. The sequencing here drew on PBMCs, taken around 15 weeks after starting pembrolizumab. This receptor was taken from an adult with mismatch repair-deficient cancer. This sequence joins TRBV5-1 and TRBJ2-6; D remains ambiguous. The CDR3 DNA is TGCGCCAGCAGCTTGGCCCGTCTTTCTGGGGCCAACGTCCTGACTTTC. This codes for CASSLARLSGANVLTF.